This T cell receptor beta chain is drawn from a study of shared T cell receptors in the human thymus. CDR3 length: 16 residues. The germline gives CDR1 SGHRS, CDR2 YFSETQ. V was cut by 3 bases and J by 5 bases, with 19 bases left in between. Measured with immunoSEQ multiplex PCR; TCRdb has only the in-frame clones, and not every one. The data contain 700,000 or so clones, approximately 85% of them singletons. These same records also appear under a second study, on human thymus T cells. That study reports: Resections obtained during corrective heart surgery supplied the thymus tissue.

This chain links TRBV5-1 with TRBJ2-3, with a weak D call TRBD1 (5 bases). The TCR originated in a girl younger than two with a congenital heart defect. The sequenced sample consisted of thymocytes. CDR3 in amino acids: CASSSENHPGIDTQYF. The DNA of the CDR3 is TGCGCCAGCAGCTCAGAGAACCACCCAGGGATAGATACGCAGTATTTT.